These 3 T cell receptor beta chains came from one sample sequenced in a study of blood T cell repertoires in COVID-19. TCRdb's copy holds only in-frame clones and misses some; the assay was immunoSEQ multiplex PCR. The table includes 45,000 to 50,000 clones, 80% to 90% detected once. Sequenced input: peripheral blood. The receptors originated from a man aged 50 or older with acute or convalescent COVID-19.

V usage is TRBV11-2 and J usage is TRBJ1-2; 9 bases match TRBD1. Germline CDR1 SGHAT, CDR2 FQNNGV. This CDR3 spans 14 amino acids. Trimming at V came to 7 bases and at J to 4 bases, leaving 7 bases not matched to a gene. CDR3 loop: CASTLTGGFYGYTF. CDR3 nucleotide sequence: TGTGCCAGCACGCTGACAGGGGGGTTCTATGGCTACACCTTC.

V is TRBV5-8 and J is TRBJ1-2, with 11 bases that match TRBD1. Germline trimming cut 2 bases from V and 7 bases from J; bases unmatched to any gene: 16. Germline CDR1 reads SGHTS; CDR2 reads YDEGEE. The CDR3 contains 18 residues. CDR3 bases: TGTGCCAGCAGCTTTGGTTGGGGACAGGGGGTGTGGTCTGCTGGCTACACCTTC. Its protein is CASSFGWGQGVWSAGYTF.

This clone is a singleton in its sample. The chain combines TRBV7-2 with TRBJ2-5; tentative D call: TRBD2 (5 bases). The V and J ends lost 1 base and 5 bases respectively, with 8 bases between them. From germline, CDR1 is SGHTA and CDR2 FQGNSA. This CDR3 has 13 residues. The CDR3 region has the DNA TGTGCCAGCAGCTTAGTTACGGGGGAGACCCAGTACTTC. Translation: CASSLVTGETQYF.